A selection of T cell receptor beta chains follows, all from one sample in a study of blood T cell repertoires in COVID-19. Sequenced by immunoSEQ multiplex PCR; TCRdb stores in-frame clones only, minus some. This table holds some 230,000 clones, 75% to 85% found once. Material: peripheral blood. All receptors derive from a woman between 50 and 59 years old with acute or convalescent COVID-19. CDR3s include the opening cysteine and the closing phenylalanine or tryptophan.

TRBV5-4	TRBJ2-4	CASSQYDSPKNIQYF
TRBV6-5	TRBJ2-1	CASTLLPGQNNEQFF
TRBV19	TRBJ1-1	CASSPRQKGDTEAFF
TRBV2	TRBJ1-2	CASTRPPGDGYTF
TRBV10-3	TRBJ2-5	CAISRDSSQETQYF
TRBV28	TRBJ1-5	CASSLGQGTGPQHF
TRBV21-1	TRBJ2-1	CASSNSDSHNEQFF
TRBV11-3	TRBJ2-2	CASSNRGANTGELFF
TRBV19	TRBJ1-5	CASSMTGFNQPQHF
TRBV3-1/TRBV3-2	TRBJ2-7	CASSQNVRDSGEQYF
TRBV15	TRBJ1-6	CATESGQFNNSPLHF
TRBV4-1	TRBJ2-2	CASSPIQGNTGELFF
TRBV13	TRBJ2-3	CASSPRGGREAQYF
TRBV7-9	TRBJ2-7	CASSPSNRDRSPEQYF
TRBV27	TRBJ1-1	CASRLQDRSTEAFF
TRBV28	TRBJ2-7	CASSPTGLARVAESEQYF
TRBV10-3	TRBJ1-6	CAISASGDRNSPLHF
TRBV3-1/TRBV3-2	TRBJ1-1	CASSQFDRAEAFF
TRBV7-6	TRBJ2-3	CASSPSLGQGTDTQYF
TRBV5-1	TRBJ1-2	CASNNEGQGNGYTF
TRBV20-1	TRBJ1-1	CSASRTANEAFF
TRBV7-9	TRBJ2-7	CASGRGGSDEQYF
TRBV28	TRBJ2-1	CASSLSYNEQFF
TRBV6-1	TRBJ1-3	CASSEQDSFSGNTIYF
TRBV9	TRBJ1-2	CASSGTLSGGSDGYTF
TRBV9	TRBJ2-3	CASSPRGLAGSSDTQYF
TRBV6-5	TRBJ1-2	CASSRPGNNYGYTF
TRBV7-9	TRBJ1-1	CASSLSTANTEAFF
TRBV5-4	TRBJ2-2	CASSPAGDGTGELFF
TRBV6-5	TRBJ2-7	CASSAAVYEQYF
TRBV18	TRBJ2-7	CASSPSREPYEQYF
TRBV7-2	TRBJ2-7	CASSLTTSGAREQYF
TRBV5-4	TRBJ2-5	CASSLGVAGAIETQYF
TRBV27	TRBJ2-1	CASSLYRVVGNEQFF
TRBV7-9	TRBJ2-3	CASSPRTGHSTDTQYF
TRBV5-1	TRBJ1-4	CASSLAGVAGVEKLFF
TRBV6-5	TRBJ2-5	CASSTDRGRETQYF
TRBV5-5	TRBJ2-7	CASSLQAENYEQYF
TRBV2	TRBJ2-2	CASTPGGTATGELFF
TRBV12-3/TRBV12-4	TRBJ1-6	CASSPGQNSPLHF
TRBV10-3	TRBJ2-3	CAISGLEVGTTDTQYF
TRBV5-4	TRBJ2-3	CASSFSQGEDTQYF
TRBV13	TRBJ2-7	CASSLGSRGFAYEQYF
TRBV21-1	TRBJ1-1	CASSKVEQGAYTEAFF
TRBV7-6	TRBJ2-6	CASSREGGVGANVLTF
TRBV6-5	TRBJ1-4	CASSNRDSNEKLFF
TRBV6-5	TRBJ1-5	CASSGSGNQPQHF
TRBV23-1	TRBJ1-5	CASSLGWQGDQPQHF
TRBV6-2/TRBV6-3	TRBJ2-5	CASSPGGTQYF
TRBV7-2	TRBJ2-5	CASSLVGGGVETQYF
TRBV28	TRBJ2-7	CASGSAGDLSYEQYF
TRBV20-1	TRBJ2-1	CSASYVGQGIYNEQFF
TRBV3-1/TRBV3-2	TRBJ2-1	CASSLRGFYEQFF
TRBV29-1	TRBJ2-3	CSVELRTSGAADTQYF
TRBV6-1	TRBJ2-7	CASSEVGSSGYYEQYF